This T cell receptor (beta chain) was observed in a study of blood T cell repertoires in COVID-19. Background on the study: T cells, B-cell-depleted T cells, or PBMCs provided the cDNA or gDNA that served as material.

In the original analysis: Researchers report that nucleated cell counts were estimated from reference gene primer amplification. Here immunoSEQ multiplex PCR was the method, and the copy in TCRdb shows in-frame clones only, minus some. The V and J calls and clone size were taken over from that table, and D and trimming were inferred from the DNA. Of 200,000 to 300,000 clones in the sample, about 85% were seen once. The ends were cut back, 2 bases at V and 3 bases at J, with 7 bases in the middle. Germline V gene lookup returns CDR1 SNHLY and CDR2 FYNNEI. This CDR3 contains 13 residues. The sequence was collected from a woman aged 60-70 years with active or convalescent COVID-19. J is TRBJ1-2 and V is TRBV2; no definite D call. Sequencing input: peripheral blood. This CDR3 reads CASSEITDYGYTF. CDR3 nucleotide sequence: TGTGCCAGCAGTGAAATTACTGACTATGGCTACACCTTC.